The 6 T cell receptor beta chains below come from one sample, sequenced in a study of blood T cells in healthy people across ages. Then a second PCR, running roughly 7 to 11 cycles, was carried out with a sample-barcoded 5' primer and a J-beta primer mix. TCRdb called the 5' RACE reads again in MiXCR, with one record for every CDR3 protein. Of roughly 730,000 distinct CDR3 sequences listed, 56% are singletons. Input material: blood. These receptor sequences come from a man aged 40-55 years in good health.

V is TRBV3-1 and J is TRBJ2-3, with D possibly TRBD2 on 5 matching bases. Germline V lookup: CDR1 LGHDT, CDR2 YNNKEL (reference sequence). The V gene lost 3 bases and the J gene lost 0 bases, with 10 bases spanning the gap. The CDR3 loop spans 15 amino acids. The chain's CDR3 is CASSHTSGSTDTQYF. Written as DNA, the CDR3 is TGTGCCAGCAGCCACACCAGCGGAAGCACAGATACGCAGTATTTT.

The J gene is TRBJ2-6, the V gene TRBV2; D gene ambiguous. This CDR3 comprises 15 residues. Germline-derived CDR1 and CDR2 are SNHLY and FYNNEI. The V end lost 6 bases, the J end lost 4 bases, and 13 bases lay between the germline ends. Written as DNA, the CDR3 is TGTGCCAGCAGATCCCTACCCGGGGGGGCCAACGTCCTGACTTTC. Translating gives CASRSLPGGANVLTF. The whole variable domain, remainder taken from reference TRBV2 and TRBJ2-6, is EPEVTQTPSHQVTQMGQEVILRCVPISNHLYFYWYRQILGQKVEFLVSFYNNEISEKSEIFDDQFSVERPDGSNFTLKIRSTKLEDSAMYFCASRSLPGGANVLTFGAGSRLTVL.

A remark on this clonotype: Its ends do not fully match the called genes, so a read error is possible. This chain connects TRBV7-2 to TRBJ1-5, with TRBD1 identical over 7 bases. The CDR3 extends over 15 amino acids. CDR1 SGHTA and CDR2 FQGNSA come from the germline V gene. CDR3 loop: CVSSLEGAGNQPQHF. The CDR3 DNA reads TGTGTCAGCAGCTTAGAGGGGGCCGGCAATCAGCCCCAGCATTTT.

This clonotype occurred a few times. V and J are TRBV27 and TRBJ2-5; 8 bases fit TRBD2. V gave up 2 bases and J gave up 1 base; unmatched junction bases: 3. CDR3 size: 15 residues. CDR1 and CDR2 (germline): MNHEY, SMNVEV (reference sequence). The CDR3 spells CASSLRRGVQETQYF. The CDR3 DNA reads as TGTGCCAGCAGTTTACGGCGGGGGGTCCAAGAGACCCAGTACTTC.

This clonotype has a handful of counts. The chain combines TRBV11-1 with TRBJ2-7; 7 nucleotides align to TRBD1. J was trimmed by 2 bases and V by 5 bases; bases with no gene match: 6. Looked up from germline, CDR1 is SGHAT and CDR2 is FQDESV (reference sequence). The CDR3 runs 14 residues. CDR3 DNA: TGTGCCAGCAGCCGCGCCGGGACAGCCTACGAGCAGTACTTC. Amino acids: CASSRAGTAYEQYF.

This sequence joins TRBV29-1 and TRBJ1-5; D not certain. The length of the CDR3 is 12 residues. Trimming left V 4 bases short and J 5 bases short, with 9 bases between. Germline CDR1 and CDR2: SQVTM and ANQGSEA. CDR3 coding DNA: TGCAGCGTTGGAGAGGGATATCAGCCCCAGCATTTT. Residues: CSVGEGYQPQHF. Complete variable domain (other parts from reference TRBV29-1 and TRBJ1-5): SAVISQKPSRDICQRGTSLTIQCQVDSQVTMMFWYRQQPGQSLTLIATANQGSEATYESGFVIDKFPISRPNLTFSTLTVSNMSPEDSSIYLCSVGEGYQPQHFGDGTRLSIL.